This TCR beta chain emerged from a study of blood T cell repertoires in COVID-19 (TCRdb year 2020). Study-wide context: Samples covering the acute and convalescent phases of COVID-19 were provided by collaborators in the United States, Italy and Spain. The prospective study material was composed of cDNA or gDNA derived from T cells, B-cell-depleted T cells, or PBMCs. The dataset comprised deeply sampled blood TCRbeta repertoires from subjects exposed to, actively infected with, or recovered from COVID-19. The repertoires were made available in a free public database intended to serve as a resource for research on the immune response to SARS-CoV-2. The samples were drawn from two sources: the first 160 participants of the ongoing ImmuneRACE study, and approximately 1,300 subjects contributed by 6 global collaborators. The sample metadata nearly always contained a de-identified subject ID, COVID-19 status, age in years and sex. Where HLA class I and class II types were available, the types were taken from metadata supplied by the sample provider, not from assay-based typing.

The paper's findings and limits, for the study overall: The quantity of clinical and demographic metadata differed by source and by participant and was supplied without curation.

Each collaborating institution followed its own protocols to collect whole blood in K2EDTA tubes. For TCRbeta analysis, collaborators shipped samples as frozen whole blood, isolated PBMCs, or DNA extracted from either of those sample types. On this clone itself: No cognate antigen has been identified for it. Base qualities are not recorded, but no much larger clone differs from it by a single base.

TCRbeta CDR3 regions were amplified from genomic DNA using the immunoSEQ Assay, a bias-controlled multiplex PCR. Per the authors' processing: The number of nucleated cells in each sample was estimated by amplification of reference gene primers within the assay. To quantify the absolute abundance of each unique TCRbeta CDR3 rearrangement, sequence reads were collapsed and filtered. Productive Simpson clonality was computed per sample as the square root of Simpson's diversity index over productive rearrangements. Drawn from immuneACCESS, this table holds only the in-frame rearrangements with V and J called that TCRdb kept. Clones are partly lost; checked studies trace under half to an unresolved V gene and leave the rest unexplained. V, J and clone size were drawn from that table, and D and trimming were deduced from the DNA. This sample lists roughly 43,000 clones; about 85% were detected once. The top ten constitute 12% of the sample.

The material sequenced was peripheral blood. This sequence originates from a human donor in a cohort sampled during active COVID-19.

DNA sequence: TGTGCCAGCAGGGACGGGACAGGCAGGAATTCACCCCTCCACTTT. This codes for CASRDGTGRNSPLHF. The V and J genes are TRBV7-2 and TRBJ1-6, and TRBD1 aligns with 8 junction nucleotides. The cysteine opens and the phenylalanine closes a CDR3 of 15 amino acids. The only DNA kept is the CDR3, 45 bases in frame from the first base. Taken from the germline V gene, the CDR1 and CDR2 loops are SGHTA and FQGNSA. Trimming removed 6 bases from V and 7 bases from J; the gene matches leave 8 bases unexplained.